This T cell receptor beta chain was identified in a study of T cell responses to AZD1222 COVID-19 vaccine. Study at large: Samples with a second dose at about 4 or about 12 weeks were pooled together.

General study findings and limits: A rise in Spike-specific TCR breadth and depth followed two AZD1222 doses. Reports say nearly half of spike-specific TCRs go after unmutated variant regions. After the peak T cell response, and only then, were repertoires sampled.

The V end was cut by 2 bases, the J end by 4 bases, with 26 bases between. In germline, CDR1 is SGHNT, CDR2 YENEEA. This CDR3 is built from 19 residues. Sequencing used immunoSEQ multiplex PCR; TCRdb keeps in-frame clones, though not all of them. This sample has some 150,000 clones, with around 88% found just once. For this clone: Its antigen is unknown.

This specimen consisted of peripheral blood, obtained on day 0 of AZD1222 vaccination. The TCR originated in an adult in good health. V usage is TRBV11-3 and J usage is TRBJ1-2; D is possibly TRBD1 (5 bases). CDR3 DNA: TGTGCCAGCAGCTTATCGGACTTCGCTTCTCGGGCCGGGGGCTATGGCTACACCTTC. Translation gives CASSLSDFASRAGGYGYTF.